This TCR beta chain is from a study of T-cell memory formation after mild COVID-19. Study-wide background: There were largely donor-specific TCR clusters.

Study-wide points: Whereas later expanders leaned CD4+, clones contracting day 15 to 85 showed a balanced CD4/CD8 makeup. Clones which contracted sat mainly in CM and EM if CD4+, and in EMRA if CD8+.

Constant-segment-primed 5'RACE gave TCR alpha and TCR beta cDNA libraries with sample barcodes and UMIs. TCRdb reprocessed the 5' RACE reads via MiXCR and lists one record per CDR3 protein. Among some 150,000 distinct CDR3 sequences listed, approximately 21% were seen once. This CDR3 is 12 amino acids long. CDR1 and CDR2 (germline): SGHKS, YYEKEE (reference sequence). Trimming took off 1 base at V and 3 bases at J, with 4 bases between the two ends. This clonotype was seen repeatedly, ten times or more. Antigen unknown. The receptor was derived from an adult woman who had mild COVID-19 (a few samples of this study predate the infection). Cell type and time point are not known. Sequenced material: PBMCs or a T cell subset sorted from them (not recorded which). This chain links TRBV5-5 with TRBJ2-5; no reliable D call. The CDR3 nucleotides are TGTGCCAGCAGCTTGACAAAAGAGACCCAGTACTTC. Translated, it gives CASSLTKETQYF.